The 10 T cell receptor beta chains reported below all come from one sample, sequenced in a study of regulatory dendritic cells for organ transplantation. Sequenced by immunoSEQ multiplex PCR; TCRdb stores in-frame clones only, minus some. The table lists under 50,000 clones, around nine tenths of them singletons. The sample taken for sequencing was naive CD8+ T cells from blood. The subset denotes: CD45RA+ naive T cells. The receptors shown here come from a human donor in good health.

V and J are TRBV5-4 and TRBJ1-5; D is undetermined. From germline, CDR1 is SGHNT and CDR2 YYREEE (reference sequence). Trimming took off 5 bases at V and 4 bases at J, with 10 bases between the two ends. The CDR3 extends over 13 amino acids. The CDR3 bases are TGTGCCAGCAGTCTCGACGGGAATCAGCCCCAGCATTTT. It translates to CASSLDGNQPQHF.

The J gene is TRBJ2-7, the V gene TRBV5-6, with a tentative D call TRBD2 (6 bases). The V and J ends lost 4 bases and 8 bases respectively, with 19 bases between them. CDR1 is SGHDT and CDR2 is YYEEEE in the germline V gene. This CDR3 comprises 14 residues. CDR3 bases: TGTGCCAGCAGCCCGCCGGGACTCCCCATGAAGCAGTACTTC. Encoded protein: CASSPPGLPMKQYF.

CDR3: CASSQDGTGWQETQYF. The DNA of the CDR3 is TGTGCCAGCAGCCAAGATGGGACAGGGTGGCAAGAGACCCAGTACTTC. The rearrangement uses TRBV4-2 and TRBJ2-5; TRBD1 agrees at 9 bases. CDR1 LGHNA and CDR2 YNFKEQ come from the germline V gene. The V gene end was trimmed by 0 bases and the J gene end by 2 bases; junction bases not matched to a gene: 4. The CDR3 is 16 amino acids.

The V gene is TRBV27, the J gene TRBJ2-7; a weak D match, TRBD1 (6 bases). V was pared by 4 bases and J by 1 base, with 8 bases between. There are 13 residues in the CDR3. Germline V gene sequence: CDR1 MNHEY, CDR2 SMNVEV (reference sequence). CDR3 in amino acids: CASSSQGSYEQYF. The DNA of the CDR3 is TGTGCCAGCAGTTCTCAGGGGTCCTACGAGCAGTACTTC.

This chain joins TRBV9 and TRBJ2-1, with D tentatively TRBD2 (5 bases). The CDR3 runs 16 residues. Germline V gene sequence: CDR1 SGDLS, CDR2 YYNGEE. V dropped 0 bases and J dropped 4 bases, with 14 bases sitting between them. The CDR3 here is CASSVAAGGGYNEQFF. The CDR3 DNA reads TGTGCCAGCAGCGTAGCTGCGGGCGGCGGATACAATGAGCAGTTCTTC.

The CDR3 loop reads CASQGADEQFF. CDR3 nucleotide sequence: TGTGCCAGTCAGGGGGCCGATGAGCAGTTCTTC. The rearrangement links TRBV19 to TRBJ2-1; 8 nucleotides line up with TRBD1. Trimming cost V 8 bases and J 8 bases; bases outside gene matches: 2. This CDR3 contains 11 residues. CDR1 LNHDA and CDR2 SQIVND come from the germline V gene (reference sequence).

The chain has TRBV19 and TRBJ2-1; TRBD2 agrees at 10 bases. The CDR3 extends over 15 amino acids. From germline, CDR1 is LNHDA and CDR2 SQIVND (reference sequence). The ends lost 3 bases at V and 8 bases at J; junction bases unmatched: 7. The CDR3 DNA reads TGTGCCAGTAGTATCGCTAGCGGGAGTTTTCATGAGCAGTTCTTC. Translating it yields CASSIASGSFHEQFF.

This chain joins TRBV7-2 and TRBJ1-5, with 10 bases identical to TRBD1. Germline trimming cut 5 bases from V and 1 base from J; bases unmatched to any gene: 2. Looked up from germline, CDR1 is SGHTA and CDR2 is FQGNSA. The CDR3 totals 15 residues. Written as DNA, the CDR3 is TGTGCCAGCAGCCGGGGACAGGGGAGCAATCAGCCCCAGCATTTT. Protein: CASSRGQGSNQPQHF.

This chain connects TRBV27 to TRBJ2-3, with D unclear. V was trimmed by 4 bases and J by 2 bases, leaving 16 bases between them. Germline CDR1 MNHEY, CDR2 SMNVEV (reference sequence). The CDR3 loop spans 16 amino acids. This CDR3 is CASSSHRIRYTDTQYF. The CDR3 coding sequence is TGTGCCAGCAGTTCCCACCGAATTCGATACACAGATACGCAGTATTTT.

The chain couples TRBV6-5 to TRBJ2-7, with 8 bases aligning to TRBD1. Looked up from germline, CDR1 is MNHEY and CDR2 is SVGAGI. J was trimmed by 5 bases and V by 2 bases; bases with no gene match: 2. The CDR3 length is 13 residues. The DNA of the CDR3 is TGTGCCAGCAGTTACAGGACAGGGCACGAGCAGTACTTC. Protein sequence: CASSYRTGHEQYF.